This T cell receptor beta chain emerged from a study of T cell responses to AZD1222 COVID-19 vaccine. CDR3 length: 18 residues. Germline V lookup: CDR1 DFQATT, CDR2 SNEGSKA (reference sequence). V was cut by 3 bases and J by 4 bases, with 22 bases left in between. Measured with immunoSEQ multiplex PCR; TCRdb has only the in-frame clones, and not every one. The sample contains 120,000 or so clones, about 90% of which appear only once. The material sequenced was peripheral blood, taken 28 days after the second AZD1222 dose. The V call is TRBV20-1, the J call TRBJ1-6; D uncertain. The clonotype comes from an adult who received the AZD1222 COVID-19 vaccine. For the CDR3, the DNA is TGCAGTGCTAGTGACTTTCGGCCTACCCCCCTATATAATTCACCCCTCCACTTT. This translates into CSASDFRPTPLYNSPLHF.